Listed below are T cell receptor beta chains from one sample, sequenced in a study of cytomegalovirus exposure and HLA in healthy donors. Assay used: immunoSEQ multiplex PCR; TCRdb lists only in-frame clones, some missing. The data contain about 130,000 clones, more than 60% of them seen just once; the ten biggest clones take up around 2.1%. Sequencing was carried out using PBMCs. The receptors were gathered from a woman in her 40s in good health and CMV-seropositive. The CDR3 runs from the conserved cysteine through the conserved F or W. The D gene is left open where the match is weak. Rows give clone size only sometimes, using once, few, many, or a class for an expanded clone.

>.|TRBV7-2|TRBD2|TRBJ2-5
CAGSLAGLQETQYF
TGTGCCGGCAGCTTAGCGGGCCTCCAAGAGACCCAGTACTTC
>once|TRBV7-3|.|TRBJ1-2
CASSLGGRGEGGYTF
TGTGCCAGCAGCTTAGGGGGCCGGGGAGAAGGGGGCTACACCTTC
>.|TRBV10-1|TRBD1|TRBJ1-1
CASSRRDRGSNTEAFF
TGCGCCAGCAGTCGCCGGGACAGGGGGTCGAACACTGAAGCTTTCTTT
>.|TRBV27|TRBD1|TRBJ1-1
CAVGQGGTEAFF
TGTGCCGTTGGACAGGGAGGGACTGAAGCTTTCTTT
>.|TRBV5-1|.|TRBJ1-2
CASRTGEGYYGYTF
TGCGCCAGCAGAACCGGGGAGGGCTACTATGGCTACACCTTC
>.|TRBV5-4|TRBD1|TRBJ2-1
CASSPTGSSYNEQFF
TGTGCCAGCAGCCCGACAGGGTCCTCCTACAATGAGCAGTTCTTC
>.|TRBV4-3|.|TRBJ1-2
CASSQDLVTANYGYTF
TGCGCCAGCAGCCAAGATCTTGTGACAGCTAACTATGGCTACACCTTC
>.|TRBV18|TRBD1|TRBJ2-7
CASSEFPGQTTYEQYF
TGTGCCAGCTCCGAATTCCCGGGACAGACAACCTACGAGCAGTACTTC
>.|TRBV19|.|TRBJ2-6
CASIKQSSGANVLTF
TGTGCCAGTATTAAACAGAGCTCTGGGGCCAACGTCCTGACTTTC
>.|TRBV5-1|TRBD1|TRBJ2-7
CASSAVAGTVYEQYF
TGCGCCAGCAGCGCCGTCGCCGGGACAGTTTACGAGCAGTACTTC
>.|TRBV7-6|.|TRBJ1-2
CASSLGGYGYTF
TGTGCCAGCAGCTTGGGGGGATACGGCTACACCTTC
>.|TRBV14|TRBD2|TRBJ2-7
CASSQSTSGGRSSYEQYF
TGTGCCAGCAGCCAGAGCACTAGCGGGGGCCGGAGTTCCTACGAGCAGTACTTC
>few|TRBV15|TRBD1|TRBJ1-5
CATSSGQGDYSNQPQHF
TGTGCCACCAGCAGCGGACAGGGAGATTATAGCAATCAGCCCCAGCATTTT
>.|TRBV5-1|TRBD1|TRBJ1-2
CASSLGSGGPFGYGYTF
TGCGCCAGCAGCTTGGGCTCAGGGGGGCCTTTTGGCTATGGCTACACCTTC
>.|TRBV28|.|TRBJ2-6
CGAGVGANVLTF
TGTGGGGCAGGGGTTGGGGCCAACGTCCTGACTTTC
>.|TRBV6-6|TRBD1|TRBJ1-1
CASSPGTGVSNTEAFF
TGTGCCAGCAGCCCCGGGACAGGGGTGAGTAACACTGAAGCTTTCTTT
>.|TRBV5-4|TRBD1|TRBJ1-2
CASRRETGGVYGYTF
TGTGCCAGCAGACGAGAGACAGGGGGAGTCTATGGCTACACCTTC
>.|TRBV9|TRBD2|TRBJ2-1
CASTAQSGTSGVEQFF
TGTGCCAGCACTGCACAATCCGGGACTAGCGGGGTTGAGCAGTTCTTC
>.|TRBV30|.|TRBJ1-1
CAWGGQLDTEAFF
TGTGCCTGGGGAGGACAGTTGGACACTGAAGCTTTCTTT
>.|TRBV27|TRBD1|TRBJ2-2
CASTRTGGPLNTGELFF
TGTGCCAGTACTAGGACAGGGGGCCCCCTAAACACCGGGGAGCTGTTTTTT
>.|TRBV7-8|.|TRBJ2-7
CASSLVEGLSYEQYF
TGTGCCAGCAGCTTAGTGGAGGGCCTCTCCTACGAGCAGTACTTC
>.|TRBV7-2|TRBD1|TRBJ2-7
CASSPRTGASYEQYF
TGTGCCAGCAGCCCCAGGACAGGGGCTTCCTACGAGCAGTACTTC
>.|TRBV28|TRBD1|TRBJ1-6
CASSSGTGDNSPLHF
TGTGCCAGCAGTTCTGGGACAGGGGATAATTCACCCCTCCACTTT
>.|TRBV28|TRBD2|TRBJ2-1
CASSYAGGGYNEQFF
TGTGCCAGCAGTTACGCGGGGGGAGGGTACAATGAGCAGTTCTTC
>.|TRBV30|.|TRBJ2-3
CAWSTGGTDTQYF
TGTGCCTGGAGCACGGGGGGCACAGATACGCAGTATTTT
>few|TRBV28|.|TRBJ1-5
CASTGSNQAQHF
TGTGCCAGCACCGGGAGCAATCAGGCCCAGCATTTT
>.|TRBV28|.|TRBJ2-1
CASSFKFRYNEQFF
TGTGCCAGCAGTTTTAAGTTCAGGTACAATGAGCAGTTCTTC
>medium-sized|TRBV2|.|TRBJ1-1
CASSEVTQGSGTEAFF
TGTGCCAGCAGTGAAGTTACCCAGGGGTCGGGCACTGAAGCTTTCTTT
>.|TRBV10-3|TRBD1|TRBJ1-5
CAIRTGVSQPQHF
TGTGCCATCAGAACAGGGGTGAGTCAGCCCCAGCATTTT
>.|TRBV18|TRBD1|TRBJ2-7
CASSPTGGSYEQYF
TGTGCCAGCTCACCGACAGGGGGCTCCTACGAGCAGTACTTC
>.|TRBV7-2|TRBD1|TRBJ1-2
CASRVGQAYGYTF
TGTGCCAGCAGGGTCGGACAGGCCTATGGCTACACCTTC
>.|TRBV9|TRBD2|TRBJ2-1
CASSVAPGLTYNEQFF
TGTGCCAGCAGCGTAGCTCCGGGACTAACCTACAATGAGCAGTTCTTC
>.|TRBV2|TRBD1|TRBJ1-2
CASRGDSKGYTF
TGTGCCAGCAGGGGGGACAGTAAAGGCTACACCTTC
>once|TRBV7-9|TRBD2|TRBJ2-5
CASSLGTSGAYQETQYF
TGTGCCAGCAGCTTAGGGACTAGCGGGGCGTACCAAGAGACCCAGTACTTC
>.|TRBV5-8|TRBD1|TRBJ1-5
CASSWGDRVVHQPQHF
TGTGCCAGCAGCTGGGGGGACAGGGTGGTTCATCAGCCCCAGCATTTT
>few|TRBV6-6|.|TRBJ1-6
CASKEGSSYNSPLHF
TGTGCCAGCAAGGAGGGGAGCTCCTATAATTCACCCCTCCACTTT
>few|TRBV5-1|TRBD2|TRBJ2-2
CASSSGTSGRTGELFF
TGCGCCAGCAGCTCCGGGACTAGCGGGAGGACCGGGGAGCTGTTTTTT
>.|TRBV7-9|.|TRBJ2-7
CASSPAGPYEQYF
TGTGCCAGCAGCCCGGCGGGTCCCTACGAGCAGTACTTC
>.|TRBV11-3|.|TRBJ2-2
CASSLDPGTNTGELFF
TGTGCCAGCAGCTTAGATCCCGGGACGAACACCGGGGAGCTGTTTTTT
>.|TRBV7-9|.|TRBJ2-1
CASSYGTGLSVGEQFF
TGTGCCAGCAGCTATGGTACAGGGTTATCGGTAGGTGAGCAGTTCTTC
>.|TRBV30|TRBD1|TRBJ2-2
CAWSLRTGNTGELFF
TGTGCCTGGAGTCTCCGGACAGGGAATACCGGGGAGCTGTTTTTT
>.|TRBV28|.|TRBJ1-1
CASNLRQEAFF
TGTGCCAGCAACCTGAGACAGGAAGCTTTCTTT
>.|TRBV28|TRBD1|TRBJ2-3
CASTPRDRHTDTQYF
TGTGCCAGCACTCCGCGGGACAGGCACACAGATACGCAGTATTTT
>.|TRBV28|TRBD1|TRBJ2-5
CASSTPGQGRGTQYF
TGTGCCAGCAGCACACCGGGACAGGGCCGAGGGACCCAGTACTTC
>.|TRBV30|.|TRBJ1-5
CAWSAGINQPQHF
TGTGCCTGGAGTGCGGGAATAAATCAGCCCCAGCATTTT
>.|TRBV2|TRBD2|TRBJ2-1
CASSEGLAGYNEQFF
TGTGCCAGCAGTGAGGGTCTAGCGGGTTACAATGAGCAGTTCTTC
>once|TRBV5-1|.|TRBJ2-2
CASSVDSSPGELFF
TGCGCCAGCAGCGTGGACTCTTCTCCCGGGGAGCTGTTTTTT
>.|TRBV20-1|.|TRBJ1-4
CSASRRSELFF
TGCAGTGCTAGTCGGAGGAGCGAACTGTTTTTT
>few|TRBV2|TRBD2|TRBJ2-5
CASSTVAGGQETQYF
TGTGCCAGCAGTACAGTAGCGGGGGGCCAAGAGACCCAGTACTTC
>few|TRBV21-1|.|TRBJ1-1
CASSQGCGGKNTEAFF
TGTGCCAGCAGCCAAGGGTGCGGGGGAAAGAACACTGAAGCTTTCTTT
>.|TRBV7-9|TRBD2|TRBJ2-7
CASSLMAGAGEQYF
TGTGCCAGCAGCTTGATGGCGGGAGCAGGGGAGCAGTACTTC
>few|TRBV5-6|.|TRBJ1-1
CASRLSGLRLTEAFF
TGTGCCAGCAGATTATCCGGACTGCGCCTCACTGAAGCTTTCTTT
>.|TRBV6-4|.|TRBJ2-7
CASTLIWTDLPLYEQYF
TGTGCCAGCACTCTAATATGGACAGATCTCCCCCTCTACGAGCAGTACTTC
>few|TRBV5-4|TRBD2|TRBJ2-7
CASSLGTSGMEQYF
TGTGCCAGCAGCTTGGGTACTAGCGGGATGGAGCAGTACTTC
>.|TRBV2|.|TRBJ1-3
CASSVENSGNTIYF
TGTGCCAGCAGTGTTGAGAATTCTGGAAACACCATATATTTT
>.|TRBV30|.|TRBJ1-1
CAWRPGLTDGGATEAFF
TGTGCCTGGAGGCCGGGACTAACCGACGGGGGGGCCACTGAAGCTTTCTTT
>.|TRBV7-9|.|TRBJ2-7
CASSLKPTGYEQYF
TGTGCCAGCAGCTTGAAGCCGACGGGTTACGAGCAGTACTTC